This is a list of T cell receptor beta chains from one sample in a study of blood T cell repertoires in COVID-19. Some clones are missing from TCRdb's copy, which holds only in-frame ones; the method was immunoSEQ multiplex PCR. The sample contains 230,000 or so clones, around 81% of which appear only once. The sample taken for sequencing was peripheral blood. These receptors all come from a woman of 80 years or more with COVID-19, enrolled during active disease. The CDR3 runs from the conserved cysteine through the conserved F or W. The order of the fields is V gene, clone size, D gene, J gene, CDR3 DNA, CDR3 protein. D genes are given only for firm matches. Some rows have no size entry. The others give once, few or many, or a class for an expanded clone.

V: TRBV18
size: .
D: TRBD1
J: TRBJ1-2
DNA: TGTGCCAGCTCACCCGGTAGGGACAGCCCCTATGGCTACACCTTC
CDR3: CASSPGRDSPYGYTF

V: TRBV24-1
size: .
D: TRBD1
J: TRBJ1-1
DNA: TGTGCCACCAGGGGACTGGGACAGGGGGACACTGAAGCTTTCTTT
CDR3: CATRGLGQGDTEAFF

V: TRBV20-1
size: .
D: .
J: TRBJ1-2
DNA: TGCAGTGCCCTCCACCGACGGGACTACACCTTC
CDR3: CSALHRRDYTF

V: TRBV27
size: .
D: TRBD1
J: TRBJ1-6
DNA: TGTGCCAGCAGTTTCAGGGACAGGTATCGTTCACCCCTCCACTTT
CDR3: CASSFRDRYRSPLHF

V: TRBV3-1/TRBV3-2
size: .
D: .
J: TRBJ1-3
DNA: TGTGCCAGCAGCCTACAAGGAGGGCGGGGATACACCATATATTTT
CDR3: CASSLQGGRGYTIYF

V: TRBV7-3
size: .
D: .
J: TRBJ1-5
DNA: TGTGCCAGCAGCCCGGCAGCGGATAGCAATCAGCCCCAGCATTTT
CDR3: CASSPAADSNQPQHF

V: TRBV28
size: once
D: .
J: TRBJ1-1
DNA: TGTGCCAGCACCCCCCCTAGAAGCGAAGCTTTCTTT
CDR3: CASTPPRSEAFF

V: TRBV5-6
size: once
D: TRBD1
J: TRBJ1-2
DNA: TGTGCCAGCAGTCGGACAGGGGGCGACTATGGCTACACCTTC
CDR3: CASSRTGGDYGYTF

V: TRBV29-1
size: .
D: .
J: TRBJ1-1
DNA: TGCAGCGTTGTTCGGGGGAACACTGAAGCTTTCTTT
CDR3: CSVVRGNTEAFF

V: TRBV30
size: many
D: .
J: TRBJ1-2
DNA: TGTGCCTGGAAGGTCAGGAACTATGGCTACACCTTC
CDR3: CAWKVRNYGYTF

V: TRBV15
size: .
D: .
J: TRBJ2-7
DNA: TGTGCCACCAGCATAGAGAGGCGCTCCTACGAGCAGTACTTC
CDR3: CATSIERRSYEQYF

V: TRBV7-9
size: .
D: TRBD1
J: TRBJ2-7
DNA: TGTGCCAGCAGCCCAACGGTGGGCAGGGGGTACGAGCAGTACTTC
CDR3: CASSPTVGRGYEQYF

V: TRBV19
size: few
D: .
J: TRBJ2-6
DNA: TGTGCCAGTAGACCCTCGAGAGGCCACTCTGGGGCCAACGTCCTGACTTTC
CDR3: CASRPSRGHSGANVLTF

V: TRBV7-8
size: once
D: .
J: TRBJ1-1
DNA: TGTGCCAGCAGCTCCCGGACAGATAACACTGAAGCTTTCTTT
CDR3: CASSSRTDNTEAFF

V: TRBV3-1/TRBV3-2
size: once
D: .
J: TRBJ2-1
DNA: TGTGCCAGCAGCCTACAGGGCGCGCCCTACAATGAGCAGTTCTTC
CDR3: CASSLQGAPYNEQFF

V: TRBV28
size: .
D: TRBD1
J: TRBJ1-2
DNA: TGTGCCAGCAGAGCACCCGACAGGGCCTATGGCTACACCTTC
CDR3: CASRAPDRAYGYTF

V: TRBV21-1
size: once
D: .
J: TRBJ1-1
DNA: TGTGCCAGCAGCCGAGCGGGTGAGGGACCGGGCACTGAAGCTTTCTTT
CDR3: CASSRAGEGPGTEAFF

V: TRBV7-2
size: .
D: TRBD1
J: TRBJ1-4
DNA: TGTGCCAGCAGCTTAGGGACAGGGAGTGAAAAACTGTTTTTT
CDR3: CASSLGTGSEKLFF

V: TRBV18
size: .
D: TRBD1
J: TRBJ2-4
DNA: TGTGCCAGCTCACCGCTCACAGGGGCAGGACTAGCCAAAAACATTCAGTACTTC
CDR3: CASSPLTGAGLAKNIQYF

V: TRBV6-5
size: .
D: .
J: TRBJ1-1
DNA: TGTGCCAGCAGCTTTGGCAACACTGAAGCTTTCTTT
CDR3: CASSFGNTEAFF

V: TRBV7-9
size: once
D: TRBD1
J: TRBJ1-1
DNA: TGTGCCAGCAGCTTGACAGGGTTGAACACTGAAGCTTTCTTT
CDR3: CASSLTGLNTEAFF

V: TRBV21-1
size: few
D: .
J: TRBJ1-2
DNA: TGTGCCAGCAGCACTTCGGACAGGGAGCATAACTATGGCTACACCTTC
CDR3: CASSTSDREHNYGYTF

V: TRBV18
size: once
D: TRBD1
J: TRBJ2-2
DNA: TGTGCCAGCTCACCGCAGGGGGCGTCCACCGGGGAGCTGTTTTTT
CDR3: CASSPQGASTGELFF

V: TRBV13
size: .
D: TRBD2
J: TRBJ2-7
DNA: TGTGCCAGCAGCTTAGGGGCCCGGGGGGGAGGGGAGCAGTACTTC
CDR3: CASSLGARGGGEQYF

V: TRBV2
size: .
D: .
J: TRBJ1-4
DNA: TGTGCCAGCACGAGACTGAATGAAAAACTGTTTTTT
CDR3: CASTRLNEKLFF

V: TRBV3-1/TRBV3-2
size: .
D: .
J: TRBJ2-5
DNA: TGTGCCAGCAGCCAGCAGGTTCAAGAGACCCAGTACTTC
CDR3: CASSQQVQETQYF

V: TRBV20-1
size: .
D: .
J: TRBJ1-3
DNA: TGCAGTGCTAGTGGAGCGAGCTCTGGAAACACCATATATTTT
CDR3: CSASGASSGNTIYF

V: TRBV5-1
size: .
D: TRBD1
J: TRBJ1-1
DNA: TGCGCCAGCAGTCCGGACAGGGCAACAATGAACACTGAAGCTTTCTTT
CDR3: CASSPDRATMNTEAFF

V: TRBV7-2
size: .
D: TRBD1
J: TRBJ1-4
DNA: TGTGCCAGCAGCCTGAGACAGGGTGTAGATGAAAAACTGTTTTTT
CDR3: CASSLRQGVDEKLFF

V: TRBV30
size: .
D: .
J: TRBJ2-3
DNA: TGTGCCTGGACCCACAGAGCAGATACGCAGTATTTT
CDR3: CAWTHRADTQYF

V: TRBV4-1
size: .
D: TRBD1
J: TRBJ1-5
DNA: TGCGCCAGCAGCTTACAGGGGGGCAATCAGCCCCAGCATTTT
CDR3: CASSLQGGNQPQHF

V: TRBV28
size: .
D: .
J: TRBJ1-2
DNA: TGTGCCAGCAGTCTCGCGGGGCCGAACTATGGCTACACCTTC
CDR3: CASSLAGPNYGYTF

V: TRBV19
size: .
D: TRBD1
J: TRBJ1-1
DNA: TGTGCCAGTAGTATGGTCGGGACAGGCAGTGAAGCTTTCTTT
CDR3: CASSMVGTGSEAFF

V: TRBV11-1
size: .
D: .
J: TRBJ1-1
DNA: TGTGCCAGCAGCCTCCGACAGGCGAACACTGAAGCTTTCTTT
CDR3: CASSLRQANTEAFF

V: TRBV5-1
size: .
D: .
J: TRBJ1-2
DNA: TGCGCCAGCAGCTTGGACACCGCTAACTATGGCTACACCTTC
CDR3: CASSLDTANYGYTF

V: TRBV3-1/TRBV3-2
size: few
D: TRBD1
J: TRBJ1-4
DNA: TGTGCCAGCAGCCCCCGCAGGGGGATTAATGAAAAACTGTTTTTT
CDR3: CASSPRRGINEKLFF

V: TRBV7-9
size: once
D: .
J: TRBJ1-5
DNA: TGTGCCAGCAGCTTAGCGAAGGGGGACAATCAGCCCCAGCATTTT
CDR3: CASSLAKGDNQPQHF

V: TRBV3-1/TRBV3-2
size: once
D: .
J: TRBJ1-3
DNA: TGTGCCAGCAGCCTCAGCGGTGGAAACACCATATATTTT
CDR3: CASSLSGGNTIYF

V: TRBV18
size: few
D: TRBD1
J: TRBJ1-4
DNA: TGTGCCAGCTCGGGGACAGGGGTTGAAAAACTGTTTTTT
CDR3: CASSGTGVEKLFF

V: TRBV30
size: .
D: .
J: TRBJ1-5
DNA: TGTGCCTGGAGTGTTAGCGGTAGCAATCAGCCCCAGCATTTT
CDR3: CAWSVSGSNQPQHF